What follows describes a single TCR beta chain. Its cognate antigen is unknown. At one end, the junction sequence differs from germline, possibly due to a read error. The data were obtained in a study of cytomegalovirus exposure and HLA in healthy donors. Germline V lookup: CDR1 SGHVS, CDR2 FQNEAQ. This CDR3 is built from 17 residues. Study-level findings and limits: Three chains tied to CMV proved CMV antigen-specific in vitro. Earlier analysis found most TCR beta V segments productive about 87% or about 30% of the time. By a later analysis, the bulk of CMV-associated TCR beta chains appeared HLA-restricted. Rarity marked most TCR sequences, yet some public TCRs occurred in many donors.

13 Jbeta primers and 60 Vbeta primers were used for the PCR. The repertoire was sequenced with immunoSEQ multiplex PCR; TCRdb's copy has only in-frame clones and lacks some. This sample has around 94,000 clones, with approximately 80% found just once. The rearrangement uses TRBV7-8 and TRBJ2-4, with D uncertain. Sequencing used PBMCs. The TCR was taken from a male donor in good health and CMV-seropositive. In DNA, the CDR3 is TGTGCCAACAGCTTAGAATTCTCCTTCGTTGTCAAAAACATTCAGTACTTC. Protein: CANSLEFSFVVKNIQYF.